This passage covers 12 T cell receptor beta chains from one sample sequenced in a study of T cells in Graves' hyperthyroidism and ophthalmopathy (dated by TCRdb to between 2018 and 2021). The method behind the library was multiplex PCR. Data came from an Illumina HiSeq 2000. Amplification of TCR beta CDR3 regions was carried out from RNA transcripts. The first round of RT-PCR for the TCR CDR3 was performed with the HTBI primer set and the Qiagen OneStep RT-PCR kit. TCRdb reprocessing: public reads trimmed at Q25 with fastp, clones called with MiXCR, in-frame beta chains kept. Each entry is one CDR3 protein sequence, shown with its most common DNA and genes. This sample lists 280,000 or so distinct CDR3 sequences; less than 30% were detected once. The leading ten clones occupy 25% to 30% of the sample. Sequencing was performed on blood. These receptors originate from a man aged 35 to 55 with Graves' hyperthyroidism that later progressed to Graves' ophthalmopathy.

This clonotype came up many times. The germline gene is not matched at one end of the junction; a read error may be the cause. The chain joins TRBV25-1 to TRBJ2-5; 7 bases fit TRBD1. Germline V gives CDR1 MGHDK, CDR2 SYGVNS. CDR3 length equals 15 residues. CDR3 nucleotides: TGTGCCGGCAGTGAAGGGACAGCCGACCAAGAGACCCAGTACTTC. Amino acid sequence: CAGSEGTADQETQYF.

This clonotype was seen repeatedly, ten times or more. The V and J genes are TRBV12-3 or TRBV12-4 and TRBJ2-5; no firm D call. Trimming took 5 bases from V and 3 from J, leaving 10 bases between them. The CDR3 runs to 13 residues. The DNA for the CDR3 is TGTGCCAGCAGTCCAAAGAACGAAGAGACCCAGTACTTC. As protein: CASSPKNEETQYF.

This clonotype appeared many times. This rearrangement joins TRBV7-9 to TRBJ1-1; D uncertain. The germline V and J ends were trimmed by 6 bases and 3 bases, with 11 bases remaining between them. This CDR3 has 13 amino acids. The V gene's germline CDR1 is SEHNR and CDR2 FQNEAQ (reference sequence). For the CDR3, the DNA is TGTGCCAGCAGACCGGACGGCTACACTGAAGCTTTCTTT. Protein: CASRPDGYTEAFF.

This clonotype has a count of ten or more. The rearrangement uses TRBV12-3 or TRBV12-4 and TRBJ2-7; 8 bases align to TRBD1. The CDR3 consists of 14 residues. J lost 1 base, V lost 3 bases, and 2 bases had no gene match. DNA of the CDR3: TGTGCCAGCAGTTTGGACAGGGAGTCCTACGAGCAGTACTTC. The encoded protein is CASSLDRESYEQYF.

In its sample, this clonotype was seen many times. The J gene is TRBJ1-5, the V gene TRBV12-3 or TRBV12-4; 7 nucleotides line up with TRBD1. The trim removed 5 bases at V and 5 bases at J, leaving 9 bases unmatched. This CDR3 region has 15 residues. CDR3 sequence (DNA): TGTGCCAGCAGTCCCGAAGGACAGGCCCATCAGCCCCAGCATTTT. Protein: CASSPEGQAHQPQHF.

This clonotype was counted many times. The chain carries TRBV30 and TRBJ1-2, with 10 bases that match TRBD1. The germline CDR1 and CDR2 sequences are GTSNPN and SVGIG (reference sequence). The CDR3 has 14 amino acids. With V trimmed by 4 bases and J by 2 bases, 4 bases remained unmatched. The CDR3 reads CAWTRTGGNYGYTF. The DNA of the CDR3 is TGTGCCTGGACCCGGACAGGGGGGAACTATGGCTACACCTTC.

This clonotype was counted at least ten times. Germline is not matched at one junction end, which may reflect a read error. The chain has TRBV12-3 or TRBV12-4 and TRBJ1-1, with TRBD1 as a possible D gene (5 bases). The CDR3 totals 14 residues. This CDR3 is CTSSSQAYNTEAFF. The CDR3 DNA reads TGTACCAGCAGTTCACAGGCCTACAACACTGAAGCTTTCTTT.

At least ten counts were recorded for this clonotype. The rearrangement joins TRBV6-5 to TRBJ2-7; tentatively, D is TRBD1 (6 bases). Trimming left V 6 bases short and J 6 bases short, with 15 bases between. The CDR3 consists of 13 residues. Germline V gene data show CDR1 as MNHEY and CDR2 as SVGAGI. The CDR3 DNA is TGTGCCAGCAGATACAGGGTTCGAGGCGAGCAGTACTTC. Its translation: CASRYRVRGEQYF.

This clonotype was found a few times. The V and J genes are TRBV6-5 and TRBJ1-2; D is ambiguous. Germline lookup yields CDR1 MNHEY and CDR2 SVGAGI. The V and J ends lost 2 bases and 1 base respectively, with 5 bases between them. The CDR3 consists of 13 residues. The CDR3 sequence is CASSYEGNYGYTF. CDR3 DNA: TGTGCCAGCAGTTACGAGGGTAACTATGGCTACACCTTC.

At least ten counts were recorded for this clonotype. This sequence joins TRBV5-1 and TRBJ2-7; D ambiguous. CDR1 and CDR2 from the germline V gene are SGHRS and YFSETQ. The V end lost 4 bases, the J end lost 6 bases, and 20 bases lay between the germline ends. CDR3 length: 15 residues. CDR3 nucleotide sequence: TGCGCCAGCAGCCGGGTATCTCGCGCCTCAGGCGAGCAGTACTTC. It specifies CASSRVSRASGEQYF.

This clonotype was counted ten times or more. This chain links TRBV20-1 with TRBJ1-5; D gene unclear. V was clipped by 7 bases and J by 2 bases, with 18 bases between them. From germline, CDR1 is DFQATT and CDR2 SNEGSKA (reference sequence). The CDR3 runs to 15 residues. The CDR3 coding sequence is TGCAGTGTCAGGCTGGAAAGTAGGCGCAATCAGCCCCAGCATTTT. It codes for CSVRLESRRNQPQHF.

In this sample, this clonotype turned up a few times. The rearrangement uses TRBV4-1 and TRBJ1-5; tentatively, D is TRBD1 (5 bases). The CDR3 has 15 amino acids. Germline V gene lookup returns CDR1 MGHRA and CDR2 YSYEKL. Trimming took 1 base from V and 7 from J, leaving 14 bases between them. The CDR3 sequence: CASSQGDSERQPQHF. CDR3 nucleotide sequence: TGCGCCAGCAGCCAAGGAGACAGCGAGAGGCAGCCCCAGCATTTT.